Each of the 26 T cell receptor beta chains below was sequenced from the same sample in a study of shared clonotypes between healthy human individuals. The method was immunoSEQ multiplex PCR; TCRdb's version includes in-frame clones alone and lacks a portion of them. Here the sample spans fewer than 1.8 million clones, 98% being singletons. Sequenced sample: naive CD4+ T cells sorted from blood. Subset given: CD45RA+ positively selected. The origin of the receptors is a man younger than 40 in good health.

This CDR3 is CASSFNRVVSGNTIYF. CDR3 sequence (DNA): TGCGCCAGCAGCTTTAACCGGGTCGTCTCTGGAAACACCATATATTTT. This sequence joins TRBV5-1 and TRBJ1-3; D remains unclear. Germline CDR1 and CDR2: SGHRS and YFSETQ. The CDR3 is made up of 16 amino acids. The V and J ends lost 2 bases and 0 bases respectively, with 12 bases between them.

In this sample, this clone turned up once. Other DNA sequences of this sample code for an identical CDR3. The chain links TRBV6-1 to TRBJ1-2; possible D gene TRBD1, 5 bases. The V gene lost 3 bases and the J gene lost 2 bases, with 7 bases spanning the gap. CDR3 length: 13 amino acids. Germline CDR1 reads MNHNS; CDR2 reads SASEGT. The CDR3 reads CASSDTGNYGYTF. For the CDR3, the DNA is TGTGCCAGCAGTGACACAGGAAACTATGGCTACACCTTC.

This clone has only one observation. The CDR3 DNA reads TGCGCCAGCAGCCAAGATTGGACTAGCCCAGATACGCAGTATTTT. Translated: CASSQDWTSPDTQYF. This chain links TRBV4-3 with TRBJ2-3, with 8 bases identical to TRBD2. This CDR3 spans 15 amino acids. Germline CDR1 LGHNA, CDR2 YSLEER. The V gene end was trimmed by 0 bases and the J gene end by 4 bases; junction bases not matched to a gene: 3.

The V gene is TRBV21-1, the J gene TRBJ2-5; the table calls TRBD1, which could not be checked here. TRBV21-1 is shown as a pseudogene. The CDR3 runs 16 residues. CDR3 nucleotide sequence: TGTGCCAGCAGCAGTAACAGGGGCGAATCCCAAGAGACCCAGTACTTC. This translates into CASSSNRGESQETQYF.

CDR3 in amino acids: CASSLPGTVGAFF. Here the CDR3 DNA reads TGTGCCAGCAGCCTCCCCGGCACAGTGGGAGCTTTCTTT. This chain connects TRBV7-8 to TRBJ1-1; D remains ambiguous. The CDR3 has 13 residues. V lost 5 bases and J lost 10, with 17 bases in between. Germline CDR1 reads SGHVS; CDR2 reads FQNEAQ.

The rearrangement links TRBV19 to TRBJ2-6, with D unresolved. Germline CDR1 reads LNHDA; CDR2 reads SQIVND (reference sequence). This CDR3 comprises 15 residues. V dropped 6 bases and J dropped 0 bases, with 9 bases sitting between them. CDR3 sequence: CASSPRTSGANVLTF. For the CDR3, the DNA is TGTGCCAGTAGCCCCCGTACCTCTGGGGCCAACGTCCTGACTTTC. The entire variable domain, with the rest obtained from reference TRBV19 and TRBJ2-6, is as follows: DGGITQSPKYLFRKEGQNVTLSCEQNLNHDAMYWYRQDPGQGLRLIYYSQIVNDFQKGDIAEGYSVSREKKESFPLTVTSAQKNPTAFYLCASSPRTSGANVLTFGAGSRLTVL.

J is TRBJ2-3 and V is TRBV25-1, with TRBD1 as a possible D gene (5 bases). The length of the CDR3 is 13 residues. Germline V gene data show CDR1 as MGHDK and CDR2 as SYGVNS. V dropped 4 bases and J dropped 3 bases, with 8 bases sitting between them. DNA of the CDR3: TGTGCCAGCAGTGGGGGCTTGACAGATACGCAGTATTTT. Encoded protein: CASSGGLTDTQYF.

Written as DNA, the CDR3 is TGTGCCAGCAGCTTTCGCCCCAACTACGAGCAGTACTTC. Translated, it gives CASSFRPNYEQYF. The V call is TRBV11-3, the J call TRBJ2-7; unclear D gene. V was cut by 3 bases and J by 3 bases, with 9 bases left in between. CDR1 and CDR2 (germline): SGHNT, YENEEA. The CDR3 is 13 residues long.

The chain combines TRBV29-1 with TRBJ2-5; TRBD1 agrees at 9 bases. Per the germline V gene, CDR1 is SQVTM and CDR2 is ANQGSEA. V lost 7 bases and J lost 5; bases outside the gene matches: 8. CDR3 length: 13 amino acids. CDR3 bases: TGCAGCGCTCCGGGACAGGGATGGGAGACCCAGTACTTC. Protein product: CSAPGQGWETQYF.

This rearrangement joins TRBV18 to TRBJ1-4, with D possibly TRBD1 on 5 matching bases. The CDR3 length is 16 residues. Germline V gene sequence: CDR1 KGHSH, CDR2 LQKENI. Trimming took off 3 bases at V and 2 bases at J, with 13 bases between the two ends. The CDR3: CASSPRPEGTNEKLFF. The CDR3 DNA reads TGTGCCAGCTCACCCCGACCCGAGGGGACTAATGAAAAACTGTTTTTT.

This chain uses TRBV2 with TRBJ2-1, with a possible D match to TRBD2 (6 bases). CDR3 length equals 15 residues. CDR1 SNHLY and CDR2 FYNNEI come from the germline V gene. The V end lost 5 bases, the J end lost 6 bases, and 17 bases lay between the germline ends. CDR3 in amino acids: CASSFGGPKTNEQFF. CDR3 DNA: TGTGCCAGCAGTTTCGGAGGGCCCAAAACCAATGAGCAGTTCTTC.

This sequence joins TRBV12-2 and TRBJ1-1; no DNA check was done on the table's D call, TRBD1. TRBV12-2 is deemed a pseudogene. The CDR3 loop spans 15 amino acids. CDR3: CASRLSHRGNTEAFF. The CDR3, as DNA: TGTGCAAGTCGCTTAAGCCACAGGGGGAACACTGAAGCTTTCTTT.

This clone was seen just once. The rearrangement links TRBV5-1 to TRBJ1-3; 7 bases match TRBD1. V lost 3 bases and J lost 0; bases outside the gene matches: 9. The CDR3 contains 17 residues. Germline V gene data show CDR1 as SGHRS and CDR2 as YFSETQ. This chain's CDR3 is CASSSARGTSSGNTIYF. The CDR3 coding sequence is TGCGCCAGCAGCTCGGCCAGGGGGACGAGCTCTGGAAACACCATATATTTT.

This chain links TRBV5-5 with TRBJ2-7; D may be TRBD1 (5 bases). The V gene lost 4 bases and the J gene lost 12 bases, with 23 bases spanning the gap. This CDR3 spans 14 amino acids. CDR1 and CDR2 (germline): SGHKS, YYEKEE (reference sequence). CDR3 sequence: CASSRDSSYEQWYF. In DNA form, the CDR3 reads TGTGCCAGCAGCCGAGACAGCAGCTACGAGCAGTGGTACTTC. The full variable domain, in which reference TRBV5-5 and TRBJ2-7 provide the parts outside the CDR3, is DAGVTQSPTHLIKTRGQQVTLRCSPISGHKSVSWYQQVLGQGPQFIFQYYEKEERGRGNFPDRFSARQFPNYSSELNVNALLLGDSALYLCASSRDSSYEQWYFGPGTRLTVT.

This chain uses TRBV18 with TRBJ2-7, with D unresolved. The ends were cut back, 3 bases at V and 0 bases at J, with 12 bases in the middle. The CDR3 covers 15 residues. Looked up from germline, CDR1 is KGHSH and CDR2 is LQKENI. CDR3 region: CASSPIVQSSYEQYF. CDR3 DNA: TGTGCCAGCTCACCGATAGTACAGAGCTCCTACGAGCAGTACTTC.

The V call is TRBV7-9, the J call TRBJ2-1; D unresolved. Germline loops: CDR1 SEHNR, CDR2 FQNEAQ (reference sequence). CDR3 length equals 12 residues. The V end was cut by 5 bases, the J end by 4 bases, with 6 bases between. CDR3 amino acids: CASSVGYNEQFF. Here the CDR3 DNA reads TGTGCCAGCAGCGTAGGGTACAATGAGCAGTTCTTC.

The chain employs TRBV5-1 and TRBJ2-7; 10 bases map to TRBD1. The CDR3 is 16 residues long. The V segment lost 0 bases and the J segment 4 bases; nucleotides outside the gene matches: 7. The germline V gene encodes CDR1 SGHRS and CDR2 YFSETQ. The CDR3 spells CASSLVWTGGRYEQYF. CDR3 DNA: TGCGCCAGCAGCTTGGTATGGACAGGGGGGAGATACGAGCAGTACTTC.

J is TRBJ2-6 and V is TRBV7-2; D remains ambiguous. CDR1 is SGHTA and CDR2 is FQGNSA in the germline V gene. Trimming removed 3 bases from V and 0 bases from J, with 6 bases in between. This CDR3 is 15 amino acids long. CDR3 coding DNA: TGTGCCAGCAGCTTCGAGCTCTCTGGGGCCAACGTCCTGACTTTC. Translation gives CASSFELSGANVLTF.

This chain connects TRBV18 to TRBJ2-7, with TRBD2 identical over 8 bases. CDR1 is KGHSH and CDR2 is LQKENI in the germline V gene. The CDR3 is 16 amino acids. V was clipped by 2 bases and J by 6 bases; unmatched bases: 12. Here the CDR3 reads CASSPIPPNGRGEQYF. CDR3 in DNA: TGTGCCAGCTCACCAATCCCGCCGAACGGGAGGGGCGAGCAGTACTTC. The full variable domain, in which reference TRBV18 and TRBJ2-7 provide the parts outside the CDR3, is NAGVMQNPRHLVRRRGQEARLRCSPMKGHSHVYWYRQLPEEGLKFMVYLQKENIIDESGMPKERFSAEFPKEGPSILRIQQVVRGDSAAYFCASSPIPPNGRGEQYFGPGTRLTVT.

The CDR3 here is CASSLGGTVDGYTF. CDR3 DNA: TGCGCCAGCAGCTTAGGGGGCACGGTTGATGGCTACACCTTC. The J gene is TRBJ1-2, the V gene TRBV5-1; 7 bases match TRBD1. Germline assignment: CDR1 SGHRS and CDR2 YFSETQ. With V trimmed by 2 bases and J by 6 bases, 7 bases remained unmatched. This CDR3 is 14 amino acids long.

The chain recombines TRBV7-9 with TRBJ2-2, with D tentatively TRBD1 or TRBD2 (8 bases each). CDR1 and CDR2 from the germline V gene are SEHNR and FQNEAQ (reference sequence). This CDR3 has 18 residues. V was trimmed by 5 bases and J by 6 bases, leaving 25 bases between them. CDR3 nucleotides: TGTGCCAGCAGCCCGGGGACAGGCTCCGGGACTAGGCCCGGGGAGCTGTTTTTT. As protein: CASSPGTGSGTRPGELFF.

This rearrangement joins TRBV10-1 to TRBJ2-2, with 7 bases aligning to TRBD1. Germline lookup yields CDR1 WNHNN and CDR2 SYGVQD (reference sequence). CDR3 length equals 13 residues. V lost 5 bases to trimming and J lost 6 bases; unmatched junction nucleotides: 3. Here the CDR3 DNA reads TGCGCCAGCAGTAGTCAGGGGGCCGGGGAGCTGTTTTTT. This encodes CASSSQGAGELFF.

The chain has TRBV5-4 and TRBJ2-3; the match to TRBD2 covers 10 bases. V shed 4 bases, J shed 2 bases, and the junction held 10 bases outside the gene matches. This CDR3 is 17 amino acids long. Germline CDR1 and CDR2: SGHNT and YYREEE (reference sequence). The CDR3 spells CASSAVSGRTPTDTQYF. The CDR3 bases are TGTGCCAGCAGCGCCGTTAGCGGGAGGACCCCCACAGATACGCAGTATTTT. The full variable domain, its missing parts supplied by reference TRBV5-4 and TRBJ2-3, is ETGVTQSPTHLIKTRGQQVTLRCSSQSGHNTVSWYQQALGQGPQFIFQYYREEENGRGNFPPRFSGLQFPNYSSELNVNALELDDSALYLCASSAVSGRTPTDTQYFGPGTRLTVL.

Notes on this clone: The sample holds other DNA sequences that translate to the same CDR3. This chain connects TRBV5-1 to TRBJ2-3; 12 positions match TRBD2. The CDR3 runs 14 residues. After removal of 4 bases from V and 4 bases from J, the junction contained 1 base not matched to a gene. Germline lookup yields CDR1 SGHRS and CDR2 YFSETQ. The CDR3 here is CASSLAGGADTQYF. In DNA form, the CDR3 reads TGCGCCAGCAGCCTAGCGGGAGGGGCAGATACGCAGTATTTT.

The J gene is TRBJ2-2, the V gene TRBV6-4; 11 bases match TRBD2. V lost 5 bases to trimming and J lost 3 bases; unmatched junction nucleotides: 8. This CDR3 has 17 residues. In germline, CDR1 is MRHNA, CDR2 SNTAGT. CDR3 sequence reads: CASSQTSGKIYTGELFF. Here the CDR3 DNA reads TGTGCCAGCAGTCAGACTAGCGGGAAGATCTACACCGGGGAGCTGTTTTTT.

The chain carries TRBV5-1 and TRBJ2-7; D is perhaps TRBD2 (6 bases). From germline, CDR1 is SGHRS and CDR2 YFSETQ. The CDR3 extends over 14 amino acids. Trimming removed 4 bases from V and 5 bases from J, with 16 bases in between. The CDR3 here is CASSPTTSTHEQYF. CDR3 DNA: TGCGCCAGCAGCCCGACGACTAGTACCCACGAGCAGTACTTC.